This entry features one TCR beta chain sequence. Germline CDR1 and CDR2: SGHDT and YYEEEE. The CDR3 is 13 amino acids. The J segment lost 3 bases and the V segment lost 4 bases, leaving 2 bases of the junction unmatched. This record comes from a study of blood T cell repertoires in COVID-19. Across the whole study: Donors in the United States, Italy and Spain gave samples during acute or convalescent COVID-19.

Sequencing was performed with immunoSEQ multiplex PCR; in TCRdb, only in-frame clones are kept and a portion is missing. The data show tens of thousands of clones, with about 85% seen just once and approximately 15% held by the top ten. This chain joins TRBV5-6 and TRBJ2-3; the match to TRBD2 covers 7 bases. This receptor was identified in a male donor with acute or convalescent COVID-19. Sequencing was performed on peripheral blood. CDR3 amino acids: CASSPGRTDTQYF. CDR3 bases: TGTGCCAGCAGCCCCGGGAGGACAGATACGCAGTATTTT.